The 27 T cell receptor beta chains given below trace back to one sample, sequenced in a study of cytomegalovirus exposure and HLA in healthy donors. Primers included in the PCR were 60 Vbeta and 13 Jbeta primers. This table comes from immunoSEQ multiplex PCR, and its TCRdb copy is limited to in-frame clones, with some not included. The table includes under 150,000 clones, 60% to 80% detected once. Sequenced input: PBMCs. These receptors originate from a woman in her 30s in good health and CMV-seronegative.

The chain links TRBV5-4 to TRBJ2-1, with 9 bases aligning to TRBD1. Germline assignment: CDR1 SGHNT and CDR2 YYREEE (reference sequence). J was trimmed by 7 bases and V by 2 bases; bases with no gene match: 7. The CDR3 is made up of 15 amino acids. The CDR3 nucleotides read TGTGCCAGCAGCTTTCCCGGGACAGGGAGGAATGAGCAGTTCTTC. Translated: CASSFPGTGRNEQFF.

The chain is built from TRBV14 and TRBJ1-3, with 7 bases fitting TRBD1. This CDR3 contains 17 residues. V was clipped by 4 bases and J by 5 bases; unmatched bases: 14. The V gene's germline CDR1 is SGHDN and CDR2 FVKESK. In nucleotides, the CDR3 is TGTGCCAGCAGCCCCCCGGGGCGGGACAGCGTTCGAAACACCATATATTTT. Its protein product is CASSPPGRDSVRNTIYF. The entire variable domain, with the rest obtained from reference TRBV14 and TRBJ1-3, is as follows: EAGVTQFPSHSVIEKGQTVTLRCDPISGHDNLYWYRRVMGKEIKFLLHFVKESKQDESGMPNNRFLAERTGGTYSTLKVQPAELEDSGVYFCASSPPGRDSVRNTIYFGEGSWLTVV.

This clone was recorded a few times. This rearrangement joins TRBV7-8 to TRBJ1-1, with D uncertain. Deletions cut 2 bases from V and 4 bases from J, with 5 bases between. Germline V gene sequence: CDR1 SGHVS, CDR2 FQNEAQ. The CDR3 has 12 amino acids. The DNA for the CDR3 is TGTGCCAGCAGCTTAATGCGCACTGAAGCTTTCTTT. It encodes CASSLMRTEAFF.

CDR3 nucleotides: TGTGCCAGCAGCGTTGCCCCCGGGTCCAGCACAGATACGCAGTATTTT. Protein: CASSVAPGSSTDTQYF. The chain carries TRBV9 and TRBJ2-3; D remains ambiguous. V lost 2 bases, J lost 0 bases, and 13 bases lay in between. Germline V CDR1 and CDR2: SGDLS, YYNGEE. CDR3 length: 16 amino acids.

V and J are TRBV30 and TRBJ1-6; 8 nucleotides agree with TRBD1. J was trimmed by 9 bases and V by 5 bases; bases with no gene match: 6. CDR1 and CDR2 (germline): GTSNPN, SVGIG (reference sequence). This CDR3 comprises 13 residues. CDR3 loop: CAWVEQGGSPLHF. CDR3 DNA: TGTGCCTGGGTGGAACAGGGGGGTTCACCCCTCCACTTT.

This rearrangement joins TRBV7-2 to TRBJ1-4; TRBD1 matches at 10 bases. Trimming cost V 5 bases and J 8 bases; bases outside gene matches: 8. From germline, CDR1 is SGHTA and CDR2 FQGNSA. The CDR3 contains 15 residues. This CDR3 is CASSPRGTGVEKLFF. The CDR3 DNA follows: TGTGCCAGCAGCCCCCGAGGGACAGGGGTAGAAAAACTGTTTTTT.

Comment on this clone: In the same sample, other DNA sequences code for this CDR3. This sequence joins TRBV6-5 and TRBJ1-5, with TRBD1 identical over 8 bases. The V gene's germline CDR1 is MNHEY and CDR2 SVGAGI. With 6 bases clipped from V and 4 bases from J, the junction kept 2 bases outside the gene matches. The CDR3 runs 13 residues. The CDR3 is CASSRQGNQPQHF. The DNA of the CDR3 is TGTGCCAGCAGCCGACAGGGGAATCAGCCCCAGCATTTT.

DNA of the CDR3: TGCAGCGTTCAGCAAGGGGCTGGTGGCTACACCTTC. Translated: CSVQQGAGGYTF. The V gene is TRBV29-1, the J gene TRBJ1-2, with D perhaps matching TRBD1 (5 bases). The CDR3 runs to 12 residues. Germline loops: CDR1 SQVTM, CDR2 ANQGSEA. Trimming shortened V by 5 bases and J by 7 bases, and 14 bases separated the two germline ends.

The chain is built from TRBV5-4 and TRBJ2-5; a weak D match, TRBD2 (5 bases). Trimming pared 0 bases from V and 5 bases from J, leaving 8 bases between. In germline, CDR1 is SGHNT, CDR2 YYREEE (reference sequence). This CDR3 comprises 13 residues. The DNA for the CDR3 is TGTGCCAGCAGCTTGGATCCGGGGGAGACCCAGTACTTC. It codes for CASSLDPGETQYF.

In its sample, this clone was seen many times. CDR3 sequence: CASSAGYSTEAFF. The CDR3 DNA follows: TGTGCCAGCAGTGCGGGGTATTCGACTGAAGCTTTCTTT. The gene calls are TRBV25-1 and TRBJ1-1, with no clear D. The CDR3 covers 13 residues. CDR1 is MGHDK, CDR2 SYGVNS, per germline. V lost 4 bases, J lost 5 bases, and 11 bases lay in between.

The V call is TRBV5-1, the J call TRBJ1-1; tentatively, D is TRBD1 (5 bases). Germline CDR1 reads SGHRS; CDR2 reads YFSETQ. The CDR3 sequence is 12 residues long. Trimming shortened V by 5 bases and J by 5 bases, and 10 bases separated the two germline ends. The CDR3 spells CASSGGETEAFF. In DNA, the CDR3 is TGCGCCAGCAGTGGGGGGGAAACTGAAGCTTTCTTT.

The V call is TRBV9, the J call TRBJ2-3; D may be TRBD2 (7 bases). This CDR3 spans 16 amino acids. The germline gives CDR1 SGDLS, CDR2 YYNGEE. Trimming pared 0 bases from V and 2 bases from J, leaving 13 bases between. The CDR3 DNA sequence: TGTGCCAGCAGCGTAGGGGGCGGGGGCAACACAGATACGCAGTATTTT. The encoded protein is CASSVGGGGNTDTQYF.

Only a few counts were recorded for this clone. The V call is TRBV27, the J call TRBJ2-3, with TRBD2 matching 13 bases. This CDR3 region has 19 residues. V lost 4 bases to trimming and J lost 4 bases; unmatched junction nucleotides: 14. Germline loops: CDR1 MNHEY, CDR2 SMNVEV (reference sequence). CDR3 amino acids: CASSSTGTSGTRRSDTQYF. CDR3 nucleotide sequence: TGTGCCAGCAGTTCCACCGGGACTAGCGGGACCCGCAGGTCAGATACGCAGTATTTT.

V and J are TRBV7-9 and TRBJ2-2; D gene ambiguous. The CDR3 consists of 16 residues. Trimming pared 5 bases from V and 1 base from J, leaving 14 bases between. Germline loops: CDR1 SEHNR, CDR2 FQNEAQ (reference sequence). CDR3 loop: CASSELITLNTGELFF. The CDR3 region has the DNA TGTGCCAGCAGCGAATTAATAACTCTGAACACCGGGGAGCTGTTTTTT. The complete variable domain, with remaining parts taken from reference TRBV7-9 and TRBJ2-2, reads DTGVSQNPRHKITKRGQNVTFRCDPISEHNRLYWYRQTLGQGPEFLTYFQNEAQLEKSRLLSDRFSAERPKGSFSTLEIQRTEQGDSAMYLCASSELITLNTGELFFGEGSRLTVL.

The rearrangement joins TRBV27 to TRBJ2-3, with 8 bases fitting TRBD1. Germline CDR1 is MNHEY and CDR2 is SMNVEV (reference sequence). V lost 5 bases, J lost 5 bases, and 9 bases stayed unmatched. This CDR3 region has 15 residues. The CDR3 DNA reads as TGTGCCAGCAGTGCCAGGGGGCGGCCAGAAGATACGCAGTATTTT. Translated, it gives CASSARGRPEDTQYF.

This clone showed up just once. The chain combines TRBV4-3 with TRBJ2-1; D perhaps matches TRBD2 (5 bases). The germline gives CDR1 LGHNA, CDR2 YSLEER. There are 16 residues in the CDR3. V shed 4 bases and J shed 8 bases, with 21 bases lying between them. CDR3 coding DNA: TGCGCCAGCAGCCTCAGGCCGGATAGCGAGTTAGATGAGCAGTTCTTC. Amino acid sequence: CASSLRPDSELDEQFF.

This chain links TRBV6-1 with TRBJ1-1; D gene ambiguous. The CDR3 has 14 amino acids. Trimming left V 3 bases short and J 0 bases short, with 8 bases between. CDR1 is MNHNS and CDR2 is SASEGT in the germline V gene. The DNA for the CDR3 is TGTGCCAGCAGTGAGCCAGGATTGAACACTGAAGCTTTCTTT. It translates to CASSEPGLNTEAFF.

Only a few counts were recorded for this clone. The J gene is TRBJ2-3, the V gene TRBV11-2; possibly TRBD2 for D (5 bases). Looked up from germline, CDR1 is SGHAT and CDR2 is FQNNGV. This CDR3 is 14 amino acids long. V lost 2 bases to trimming and J lost 0 bases, with 6 bases between them. As DNA, the CDR3 is TGTGCCAGCAGCTTAAGCGGTAGCACAGATACGCAGTATTTT. Its translation: CASSLSGSTDTQYF.

The V gene is TRBV9, the J gene TRBJ1-2; D may be TRBD1 (6 bases). The germline V gene has CDR1 SGDLS and CDR2 YYNGEE. The germline V and J ends were trimmed by 0 bases and 6 bases, with 18 bases remaining between them. This CDR3 contains 16 residues. CDR3: CASSVGASGRGDGYTF. CDR3 sequence (DNA): TGTGCCAGCAGCGTAGGAGCCTCCGGCAGGGGAGATGGCTACACCTTC. Combining the CDR3 with reference TRBV9 and TRBJ1-2 gives the whole variable domain DSGVTQTPKHLITATGQRVTLRCSPRSGDLSVYWYQQSLDQGLQFLIQYYNGEERAKGNILERFSAQQFPDLHSELNLSSLELGDSALYFCASSVGASGRGDGYTFGSGTRLTVV.

The chain couples TRBV5-4 to TRBJ2-1; 8 bases fit TRBD1. The CDR3 consists of 15 residues. V trimming: 3 bases; J trimming: 2 bases; junction bases outside the gene matches: 4. Looked up from germline, CDR1 is SGHNT and CDR2 is YYREEE (reference sequence). The CDR3, as DNA: TGTGCCAGCAGCTCGACAGGGGATACCTACAATGAGCAGTTCTTC. Translation: CASSSTGDTYNEQFF.

The chain has TRBV30 and TRBJ1-1, with 9 bases that match TRBD1. Unmatched junction bases numbered 11, after V lost 4 bases and J lost 5 bases. The CDR3 runs 15 residues. CDR1 and CDR2 from the germline V gene are GTSNPN and SVGIG (reference sequence). CDR3 coding DNA: TGTGCCTGGATCCGAGCCGGGACAGGGAATACTGAAGCTTTCTTT. It yields the protein CAWIRAGTGNTEAFF.

The sample holds one count of this clone. This chain links TRBV9 with TRBJ2-3, with TRBD1 as a possible D gene (6 bases). The germline V and J ends were trimmed by 3 bases and 6 bases, with 11 bases remaining between them. Germline V CDR1 and CDR2: SGDLS, YYNGEE. This CDR3 is built from 13 residues. The CDR3 coding sequence is TGTGCCAGCAGCGAGAGGGGGTCGGATACGCAGTATTTT. This codes for CASSERGSDTQYF.

This clone was found a few times. This chain joins TRBV5-1 and TRBJ1-1, with 7 bases matching TRBD1. The trim removed 3 bases at V and 4 bases at J, leaving 0 bases unmatched. Germline V CDR1 and CDR2: SGHRS, YFSETQ. This CDR3 has 12 residues. CDR3 in amino acids: CASSWDSTEAFF. DNA for the CDR3: TGCGCCAGCAGCTGGGACAGCACTGAAGCTTTCTTT.

The chain carries TRBV7-2 and TRBJ2-2, with TRBD2 identical over 10 bases. V shed 4 bases and J 6 bases; nucleotides not matched to a gene: 2. CDR3 size: 14 residues. The germline V gene encodes CDR1 SGHTA and CDR2 FQGNSA. The CDR3 region has the DNA TGTGCCAGCAGCTCTAGCGGGGGCCCCGGGGAGCTGTTTTTT. Translated: CASSSSGGPGELFF.

The chain is built from TRBV18 and TRBJ2-1; 9 bases line up with TRBD1. Germline V gives CDR1 KGHSH, CDR2 LQKENI. The ends lost 3 bases at V and 9 bases at J; junction bases unmatched: 6. The CDR3 runs 14 residues. The CDR3 nucleotides are TGTGCCAGCTCACCGGGACAGGGAGTGGGTGAGCAGTTCTTC. Translating gives CASSPGQGVGEQFF.

The chain uses TRBV2 and TRBJ1-1; D may be TRBD1 (5 bases). There are 15 residues in the CDR3. Germline CDR1 and CDR2: SNHLY and FYNNEI. V lost 2 bases and J 4 bases, leaving 14 bases between the germline ends. CDR3 sequence reads: CASSESGRGGTEAFF. CDR3 coding DNA: TGTGCCAGCAGTGAATCGGGCCGGGGGGGCACTGAAGCTTTCTTT.

The chain has TRBV27 and TRBJ2-3; 8 positions agree with TRBD2. This CDR3 is built from 16 residues. Germline V gene lookup returns CDR1 MNHEY and CDR2 SMNVEV (reference sequence). V trimming: 3 bases; J trimming: 1 base; junction bases outside the gene matches: 6. In DNA form, the CDR3 reads TGTGCCAGCAGTTTGGGTAGCGGGGCCCGCACAGATACGCAGTATTTT. Its protein product is CASSLGSGARTDTQYF.